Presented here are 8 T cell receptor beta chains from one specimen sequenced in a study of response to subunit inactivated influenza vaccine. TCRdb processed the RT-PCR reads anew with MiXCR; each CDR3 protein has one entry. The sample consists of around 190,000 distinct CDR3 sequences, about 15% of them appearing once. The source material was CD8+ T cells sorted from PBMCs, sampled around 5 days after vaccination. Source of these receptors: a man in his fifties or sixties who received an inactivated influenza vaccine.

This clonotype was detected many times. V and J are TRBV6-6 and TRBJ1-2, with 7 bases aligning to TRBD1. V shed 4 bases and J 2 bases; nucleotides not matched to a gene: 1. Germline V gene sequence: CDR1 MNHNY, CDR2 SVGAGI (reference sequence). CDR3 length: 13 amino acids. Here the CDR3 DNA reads TGTGCCAGCAGTTCGGGACAGAACTATGGCTACACCTTC. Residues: CASSSGQNYGYTF.

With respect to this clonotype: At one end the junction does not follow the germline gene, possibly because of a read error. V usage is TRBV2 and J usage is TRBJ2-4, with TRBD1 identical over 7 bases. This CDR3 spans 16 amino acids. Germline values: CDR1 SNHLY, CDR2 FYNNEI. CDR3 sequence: CASSGPTGLAKDIQYF. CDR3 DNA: TGTGCCAGCAGCGGGCCGACAGGGCTAGCCAAAGACATTCAGTACTTC.

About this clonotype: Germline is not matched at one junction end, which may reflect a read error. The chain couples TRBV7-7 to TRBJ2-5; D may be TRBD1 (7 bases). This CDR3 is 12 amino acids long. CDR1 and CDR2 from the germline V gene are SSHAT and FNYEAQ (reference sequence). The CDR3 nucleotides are TGTGCTAGCAGTCCGGACAGGCGGGAAAAGTACTTC. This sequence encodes CASSPDRREKYF. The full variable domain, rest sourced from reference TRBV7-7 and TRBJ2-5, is GAGVSQSPRYKVTKRGQDVTLRCDPISSHATLYWYQQALGQGPEFLTYFNYEAQPDKSGLPSDRFSAERPEGSISTLTIQRTEQRDSAMYRCASSPDRREKYFGPGTRLLVL.

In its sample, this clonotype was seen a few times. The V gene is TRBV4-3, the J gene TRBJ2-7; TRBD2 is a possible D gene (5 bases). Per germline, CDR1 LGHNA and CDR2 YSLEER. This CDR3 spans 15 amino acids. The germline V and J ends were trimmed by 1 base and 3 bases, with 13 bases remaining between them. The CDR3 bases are TGCGCCAGCAGCCAAGCCCAGAGCGGAAACTACGAGCAGTACTTC. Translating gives CASSQAQSGNYEQYF.

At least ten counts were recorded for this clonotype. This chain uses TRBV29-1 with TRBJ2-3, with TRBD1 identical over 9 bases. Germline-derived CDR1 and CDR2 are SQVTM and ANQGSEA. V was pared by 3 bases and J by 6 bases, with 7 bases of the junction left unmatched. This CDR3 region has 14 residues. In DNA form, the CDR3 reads TGCAGCGTTGATAATGACAGGGGGTCTGATACGCAGTATTTT. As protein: CSVDNDRGSDTQYF.

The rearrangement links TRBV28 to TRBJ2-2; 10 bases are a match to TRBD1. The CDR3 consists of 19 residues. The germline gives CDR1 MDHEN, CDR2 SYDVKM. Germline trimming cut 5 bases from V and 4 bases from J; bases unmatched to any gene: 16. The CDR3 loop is CASSPRQGAGGIFTGELFF. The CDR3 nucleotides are TGTGCCAGCAGTCCGCGACAGGGGGCCGGCGGCATTTTCACCGGGGAGCTGTTTTTT.

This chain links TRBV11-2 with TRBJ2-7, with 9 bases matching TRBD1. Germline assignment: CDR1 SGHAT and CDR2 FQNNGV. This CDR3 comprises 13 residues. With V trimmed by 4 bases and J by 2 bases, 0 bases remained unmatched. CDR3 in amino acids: CASSYRGPYEQYF. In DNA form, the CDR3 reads TGTGCCAGCAGCTACAGGGGGCCCTACGAGCAGTACTTC.

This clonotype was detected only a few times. In DNA, the CDR3 is TGTGCCAGCAGTGAAGGAGGATATGGCTACACCTTC. It translates to CASSEGGYGYTF. The chain is built from TRBV25-1 and TRBJ1-2; D is uncertain. Looked up from germline, CDR1 is MGHDK and CDR2 is SYGVNS. CDR3 length: 12 residues. V lost 2 bases and J 5 bases, leaving 6 bases between the germline ends.